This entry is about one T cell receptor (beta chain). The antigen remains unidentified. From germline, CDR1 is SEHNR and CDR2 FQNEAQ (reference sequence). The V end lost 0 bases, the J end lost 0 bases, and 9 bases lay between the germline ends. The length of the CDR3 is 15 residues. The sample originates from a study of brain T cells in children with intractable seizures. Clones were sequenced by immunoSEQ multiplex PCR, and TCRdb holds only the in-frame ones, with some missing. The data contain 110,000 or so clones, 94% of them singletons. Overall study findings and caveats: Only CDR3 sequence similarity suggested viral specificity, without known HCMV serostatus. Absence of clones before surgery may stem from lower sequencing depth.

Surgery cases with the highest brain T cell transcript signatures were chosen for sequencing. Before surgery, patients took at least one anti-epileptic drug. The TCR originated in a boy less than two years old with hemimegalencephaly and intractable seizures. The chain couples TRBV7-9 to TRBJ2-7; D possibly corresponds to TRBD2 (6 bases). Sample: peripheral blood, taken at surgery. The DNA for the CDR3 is TGTGCCAGCAGCTTAGCACTAGCTGCCTCCTACGAGCAGTACTTC. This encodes CASSLALAASYEQYF.